This is a list of T cell receptor beta chains from one sample in a study of blood T cell repertoires in COVID-19. Only in-frame clones appear in the TCRdb table, and some are missing; sequencing was by immunoSEQ multiplex PCR. The sample shows approximately 260,000 clones, 80% to 90% of them seen only once. Material for sequencing was peripheral blood. The source is a woman in her 70s with COVID-19, enrolled during active disease. Each CDR3 is given with its conserved first and last residue. D genes are given only for firm matches. Size values are once, few and many counts, or a class for expanded clones, and some rows have none.

clone_size j_call cdr3_length d_call v_call cdr3_aa cdr3_nt
NA TRBJ2-4 15 NA TRBV2 CASSNLNSFGIIQYF TGTGCCAGCAGTAATCTGAACAGCTTCGGTATCATTCAGTACTTC
NA TRBJ1-2 12 TRBD1 TRBV2 CASSFGQGSYTF TGTGCCAGCAGTTTCGGACAGGGGAGCTACACCTTC
once TRBJ2-2 14 NA TRBV14 CASSQVRGTGELFF TGTGCCAGCAGCCAAGTGCGTGGCACCGGGGAGCTGTTTTTT
NA TRBJ1-1 14 NA TRBV10-3 CAISSLRGASEAFF TGTGCCATCAGTTCCCTTCGGGGGGCTTCGGAAGCTTTCTTT
NA TRBJ1-1 14 NA TRBV27 CASSLVDRNTEAFF TGTGCCAGCAGTTTAGTCGACAGGAACACTGAAGCTTTCTTT
NA TRBJ2-1 15 TRBD2 TRBV9 CASSLSGRSGNEQFF TGTGCCAGCAGCCTTAGCGGGAGATCTGGCAATGAGCAGTTCTTC
few TRBJ1-1 13 NA TRBV2 CASSVTTVTEAFF TGTGCCAGCAGTGTCACGACAGTCACTGAAGCTTTCTTT
NA TRBJ1-2 12 NA TRBV28 CASSAGLVGYTF TGTGCCAGCAGTGCGGGGTTAGTAGGCTACACCTTC
NA TRBJ2-3 13 NA TRBV11-3 CASSLSRADTQYF TGTGCCAGCAGCTTAAGCCGGGCAGATACGCAGTATTTT
NA TRBJ2-1 15 NA TRBV4-3 CASSDRVRDYNEQFF TGCGCCAGCAGCGACCGGGTCCGAGACTACAATGAGCAGTTCTTC
NA TRBJ2-2 15 TRBD1 TRBV28 CASSLGTGLTGELFF TGTGCCAGCAGTCTAGGGACAGGGCTTACCGGGGAGCTGTTTTTT
once TRBJ1-6 13 NA TRBV27 CASRSRGESPLHF TGTGCCAGCAGGTCCAGGGGTGAATCACCCCTCCACTTT
NA TRBJ2-1 14 NA TRBV4-1 CASSQVVTLNEQFF TGCGCCAGCAGCCAAGTCGTGACACTGAATGAGCAGTTCTTC
few TRBJ1-2 12 TRBD1 TRBV30 CAWETGLYGYTF TGTGCCTGGGAGACAGGGCTCTATGGCTACACCTTC
NA TRBJ1-5 13 NA TRBV19 CASSIGGDQPQHF TGTGCCAGTAGTATAGGGGGGGATCAGCCCCAGCATTTT
few TRBJ2-2 15 NA TRBV15 CATSIWGLNTGELFF TGTGCCACCAGCATATGGGGGCTGAACACCGGGGAGCTGTTTTTT
NA TRBJ2-7 14 TRBD1 TRBV11-3 CASSPDGQGGEQYF TGTGCCAGCAGCCCGGACGGACAGGGAGGCGAGCAGTACTTC
NA TRBJ2-1 12 NA TRBV18 CASSPIYNEQFF TGTGCCAGCTCACCCATCTACAATGAGCAGTTCTTC
NA TRBJ1-2 14 TRBD1 TRBV6-2/TRBV6-3 CASSGTGSNYGYTF TGTGCCAGCAGCGGGACAGGGTCCAACTATGGCTACACCTTC
NA TRBJ2-1 14 NA TRBV14 CASSAIKQGGEQFF TGTGCCAGCAGCGCAATCAAACAGGGGGGGGAGCAGTTCTTC
NA TRBJ1-6 14 TRBD1 TRBV30 CACGVGTGSSPLHF TGTGCCTGTGGGGTCGGGACAGGGTCTTCACCCCTCCACTTT
NA TRBJ2-1 12 NA TRBV10-3 CAISESDNEQFF TGTGCCATCAGTGAGTCCGACAATGAGCAGTTCTTC
NA TRBJ2-1 13 NA TRBV7-3 CASSLGQANEQFF TGTGCCAGCAGCTTAGGGCAGGCCAATGAGCAGTTCTTC
NA TRBJ2-7 14 NA TRBV6-6 CASSAGGTLDEQYF TGTGCCAGCAGTGCCGGGGGTACCCTGGACGAGCAGTACTTC
NA TRBJ1-1 15 NA TRBV5-1 CASSLSPGARTEAFF TGCGCCAGCAGCCTCTCCCCAGGGGCCCGCACTGAAGCTTTCTTT
NA TRBJ1-1 14 NA TRBV19 CASSMGDGGRKAFF TGTGCCAGTAGTATGGGGGACGGAGGGAGAAAAGCTTTCTTT
NA TRBJ1-1 15 NA TRBV15 CATSRPTALRTEAFF TGTGCCACCAGCAGACCTACAGCCCTTCGTACTGAAGCTTTCTTT
NA TRBJ2-7 14 TRBD1 TRBV6-2/TRBV6-3 CASSYSGQYYEQYF TGTGCCAGCAGTTACTCGGGACAGTACTACGAGCAGTACTTC
once TRBJ2-7 14 NA TRBV25-1 CASSQPGVSHEQYF TGTGCCAGCAGTCAACCAGGGGTGTCCCACGAGCAGTACTTC
NA TRBJ2-7 13 NA TRBV5-8 CASSLTLYYEQYF TGTGCCAGCAGCTTAACTCTTTACTACGAGCAGTACTTC
NA TRBJ2-5 14 TRBD2 TRBV13 CASSLLAGQETQYF TGTGCCAGCAGCCTACTAGCGGGACAAGAGACCCAGTACTTC
NA TRBJ1-1 16 NA TRBV7-6 CASSQTGTPRNTEAFF TGTGCCAGCAGCCAGACCGGGACACCGCGGAACACTGAAGCTTTCTTT
NA TRBJ1-4 18 NA TRBV15 CATSSDLRVEGTNEKLFF TGTGCCACCAGCAGTGACTTACGGGTCGAGGGAACTAATGAAAAACTGTTTTTT
NA TRBJ1-2 12 NA TRBV27 CASREGDYGYTF TGTGCCAGCAGGGAGGGCGACTATGGCTACACCTTC
NA TRBJ2-2 16 TRBD2 TRBV19 CASATSSGSWTGELFF TGTGCCAGTGCAACATCTAGCGGGAGTTGGACCGGGGAGCTGTTTTTT
NA TRBJ2-3 15 TRBD2 TRBV7-9 CASSVGREGSDTQYF TGTGCCAGCAGCGTCGGGCGGGAGGGCTCAGATACGCAGTATTTT
once TRBJ2-1 17 TRBD1 TRBV5-4 CASSYYTGQGSYNEQFF TGTGCCAGCAGCTATTATACGGGACAGGGCTCCTACAATGAGCAGTTCTTC
once TRBJ2-4 14 NA TRBV5-1 CASSFGEISDIQYF TGCGCCAGCAGCTTTGGGGAGATCTCGGACATTCAGTACTTC
NA TRBJ2-3 18 TRBD2 TRBV3-1/TRBV3-2 CASSQDGLAGGPRNTQYF TGTGCCAGCAGCCAAGACGGGCTAGCGGGAGGGCCTAGGAATACGCAGTATTTT
once TRBJ2-3 15 NA TRBV6-6 CASSADSKGLDTQYF TGTGCCAGCAGCGCGGACAGTAAGGGGTTAGATACGCAGTATTTT
few TRBJ2-1 13 NA TRBV6-5 CASGARPYNEQFF TGTGCCAGCGGAGCCCGGCCTTACAATGAGCAGTTCTTC
NA TRBJ1-5 14 NA TRBV27 CASSLLGGHQPQHF TGTGCCAGCAGTTTATTGGGAGGCCATCAGCCCCAGCATTTT
NA TRBJ1-2 15 NA TRBV6-6 CASSDPQGSVYGYTF TGTGCCAGCAGTGACCCACAGGGTTCGGTCTATGGCTACACCTTC
NA TRBJ2-1 17 TRBD2 TRBV7-6 CASSYGTSGRATNEQFF TGTGCCAGCAGCTATGGGACTAGCGGGAGGGCAACCAATGAGCAGTTCTTC
NA TRBJ2-1 14 TRBD2 TRBV6-5 CASSYSWTSYEQFF TGTGCCAGCAGTTACTCATGGACTAGCTATGAGCAGTTCTTC